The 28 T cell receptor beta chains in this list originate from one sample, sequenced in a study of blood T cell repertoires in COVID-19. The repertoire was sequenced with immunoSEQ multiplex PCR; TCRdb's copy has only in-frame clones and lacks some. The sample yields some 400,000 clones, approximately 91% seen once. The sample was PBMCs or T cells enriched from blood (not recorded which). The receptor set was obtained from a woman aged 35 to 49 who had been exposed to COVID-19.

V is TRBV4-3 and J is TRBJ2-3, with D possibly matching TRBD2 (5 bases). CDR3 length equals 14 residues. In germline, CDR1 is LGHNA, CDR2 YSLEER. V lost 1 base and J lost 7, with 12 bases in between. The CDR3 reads CASSQGGRGNTQYF. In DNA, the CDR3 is TGCGCCAGCAGCCAAGGCGGGCGCGGAAATACGCAGTATTTT.

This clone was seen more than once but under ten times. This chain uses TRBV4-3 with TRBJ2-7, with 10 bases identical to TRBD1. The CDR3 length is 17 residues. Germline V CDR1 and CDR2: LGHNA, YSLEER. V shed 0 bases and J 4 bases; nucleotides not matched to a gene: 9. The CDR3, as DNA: TGCGCCAGCAGCCAAGATCCGTCTCGACAGGGGGCATACGAGCAGTACTTC. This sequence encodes CASSQDPSRQGAYEQYF.

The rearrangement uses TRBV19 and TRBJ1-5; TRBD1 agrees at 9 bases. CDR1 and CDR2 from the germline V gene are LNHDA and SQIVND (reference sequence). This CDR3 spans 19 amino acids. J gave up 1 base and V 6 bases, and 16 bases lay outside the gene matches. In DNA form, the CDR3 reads TGTGCCAGTAGCCACGACCCGGGACAGGGAGGTAAAAGCAATCAGCCCCAGCATTTT. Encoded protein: CASSHDPGQGGKSNQPQHF.

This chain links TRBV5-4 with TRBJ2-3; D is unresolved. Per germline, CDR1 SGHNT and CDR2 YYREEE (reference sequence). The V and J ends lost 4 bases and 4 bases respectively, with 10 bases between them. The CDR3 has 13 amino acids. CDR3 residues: CASSQPTPDTQYF. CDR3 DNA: TGTGCCAGCAGCCAACCAACACCAGATACGCAGTATTTT.

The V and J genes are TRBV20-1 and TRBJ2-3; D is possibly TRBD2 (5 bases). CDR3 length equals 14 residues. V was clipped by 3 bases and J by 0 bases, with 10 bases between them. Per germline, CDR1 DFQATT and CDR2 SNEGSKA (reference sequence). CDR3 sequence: CSASVKRSTDTQYF. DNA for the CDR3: TGCAGTGCTAGTGTCAAGCGGAGCACAGATACGCAGTATTTT.

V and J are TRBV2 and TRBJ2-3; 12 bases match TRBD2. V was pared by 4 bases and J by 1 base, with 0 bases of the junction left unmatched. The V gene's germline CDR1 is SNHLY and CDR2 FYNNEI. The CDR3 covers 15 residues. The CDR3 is CASSASGRGTDTQYF. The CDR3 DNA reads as TGTGCCAGCAGTGCTAGCGGGAGGGGCACAGATACGCAGTATTTT.

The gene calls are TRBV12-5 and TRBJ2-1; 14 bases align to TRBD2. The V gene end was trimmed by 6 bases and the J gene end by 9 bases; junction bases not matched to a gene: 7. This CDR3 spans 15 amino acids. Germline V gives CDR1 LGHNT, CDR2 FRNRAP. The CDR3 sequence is CASGKGLAGGFEQFF. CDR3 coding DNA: TGTGCTAGTGGCAAAGGACTAGCGGGAGGATTTGAGCAGTTCTTC.

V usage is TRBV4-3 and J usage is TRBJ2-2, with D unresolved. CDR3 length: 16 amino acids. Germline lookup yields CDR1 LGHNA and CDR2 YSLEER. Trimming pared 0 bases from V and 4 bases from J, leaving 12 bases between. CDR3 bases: TGCGCCAGCAGCCAAGATCCCGTGCTAGTCACCGGGGAGCTGTTTTTT. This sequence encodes CASSQDPVLVTGELFF.

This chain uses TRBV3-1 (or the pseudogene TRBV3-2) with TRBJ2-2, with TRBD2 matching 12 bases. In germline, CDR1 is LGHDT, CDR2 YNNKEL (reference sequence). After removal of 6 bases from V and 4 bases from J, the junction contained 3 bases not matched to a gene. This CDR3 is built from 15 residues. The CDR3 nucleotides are TGTGCCAGCAGACCTAGCGGGAGGGGCACCGGGGAGCTGTTTTTT. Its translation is CASRPSGRGTGELFF.

The DNA for the CDR3 is TGTGCCAGCAACCGTAGACAGGGGGATTTCGGGGAGCTGTTTTTT. This encodes CASNRRQGDFGELFF. This chain connects TRBV28 to TRBJ2-2; 9 nucleotides align to TRBD1. This CDR3 has 15 amino acids. Germline CDR1 reads MDHEN; CDR2 reads SYDVKM. The V segment lost 7 bases and the J segment 7 bases; nucleotides outside the gene matches: 10.

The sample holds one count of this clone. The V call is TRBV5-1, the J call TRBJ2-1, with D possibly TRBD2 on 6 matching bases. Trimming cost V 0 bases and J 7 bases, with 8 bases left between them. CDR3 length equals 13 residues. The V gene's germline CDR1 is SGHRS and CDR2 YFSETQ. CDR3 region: CASSLAAGNEQFF. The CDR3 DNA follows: TGCGCCAGCAGCTTGGCGGCGGGAAATGAGCAGTTCTTC.

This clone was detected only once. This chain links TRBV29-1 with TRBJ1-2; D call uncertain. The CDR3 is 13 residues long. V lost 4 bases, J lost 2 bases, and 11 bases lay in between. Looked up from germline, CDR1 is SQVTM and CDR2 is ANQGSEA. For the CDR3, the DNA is TGCAGCGTTGTGGCAGTCAACAACTATGGCTACACCTTC. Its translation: CSVVAVNNYGYTF. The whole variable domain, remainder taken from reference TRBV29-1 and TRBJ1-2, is SAVISQKPSRDICQRGTSLTIQCQVDSQVTMMFWYRQQPGQSLTLIATANQGSEATYESGFVIDKFPISRPNLTFSTLTVSNMSPEDSSIYLCSVVAVNNYGYTFGSGTRLTVV.

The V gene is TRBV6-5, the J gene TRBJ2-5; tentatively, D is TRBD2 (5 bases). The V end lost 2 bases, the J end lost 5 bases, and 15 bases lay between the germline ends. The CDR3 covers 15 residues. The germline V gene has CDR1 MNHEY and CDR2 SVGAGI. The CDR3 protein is CASSYARDPLETQYF. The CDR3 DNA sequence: TGTGCCAGCAGTTACGCCCGGGATCCATTGGAGACCCAGTACTTC.

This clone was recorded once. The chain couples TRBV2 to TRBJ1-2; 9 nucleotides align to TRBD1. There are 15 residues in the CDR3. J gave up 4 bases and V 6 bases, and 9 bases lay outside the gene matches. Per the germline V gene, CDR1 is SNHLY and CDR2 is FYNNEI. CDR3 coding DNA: TGTGCCAGCAGAACACCGGGACAGGGTGGCTATGGCTACACCTTC. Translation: CASRTPGQGGYGYTF.

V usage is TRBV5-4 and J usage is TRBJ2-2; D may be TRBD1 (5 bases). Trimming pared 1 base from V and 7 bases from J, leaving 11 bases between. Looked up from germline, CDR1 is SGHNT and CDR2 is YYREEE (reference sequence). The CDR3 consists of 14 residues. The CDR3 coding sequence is TGTGCCAGCAGCTTGAAGACTCAGGGCGGGGAGCTGTTTTTT. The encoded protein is CASSLKTQGGELFF.

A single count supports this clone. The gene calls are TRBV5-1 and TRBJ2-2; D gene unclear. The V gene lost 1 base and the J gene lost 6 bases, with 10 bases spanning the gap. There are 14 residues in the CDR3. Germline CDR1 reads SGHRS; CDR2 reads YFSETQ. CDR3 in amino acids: CASSLSGSPGELFF. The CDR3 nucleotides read TGCGCCAGCAGCTTGTCCGGTTCGCCCGGGGAGCTGTTTTTT.

The CDR3 nucleotides are TGCAGCGTCCTACCTTCGACAGGGGTCATCGACTTAGCCAAAAACATTCAGTACTTC. This gives the protein CSVLPSTGVIDLAKNIQYF. The genes are TRBV29-1 and TRBJ2-4; 8 bases are shared with TRBD1. V shed 6 bases and J 0 bases; nucleotides not matched to a gene: 19. CDR3 length: 19 residues. Germline CDR1 is SQVTM and CDR2 is ANQGSEA.

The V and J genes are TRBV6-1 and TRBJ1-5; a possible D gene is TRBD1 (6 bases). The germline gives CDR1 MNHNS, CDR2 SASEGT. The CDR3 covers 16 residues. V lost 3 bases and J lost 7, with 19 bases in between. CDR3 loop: CASSDPRGTKSQPQHF. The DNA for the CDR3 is TGTGCCAGCAGTGACCCGAGGGGGACCAAAAGCCAGCCCCAGCATTTT.

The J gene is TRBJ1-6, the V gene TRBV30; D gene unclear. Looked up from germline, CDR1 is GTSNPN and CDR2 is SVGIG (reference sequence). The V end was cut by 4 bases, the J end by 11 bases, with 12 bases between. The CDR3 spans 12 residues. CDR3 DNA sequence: TGTGCCTGGAAAAAGTCGGAGGCACCCCTCCACTTT. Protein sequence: CAWKKSEAPLHF.

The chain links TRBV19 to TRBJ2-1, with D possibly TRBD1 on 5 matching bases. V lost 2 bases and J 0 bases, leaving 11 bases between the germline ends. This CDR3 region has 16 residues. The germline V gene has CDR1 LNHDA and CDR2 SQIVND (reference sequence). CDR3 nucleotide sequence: TGTGCCAGTAGTATAAGGGGCTTGAGCTCCTACAATGAGCAGTTCTTC. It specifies CASSIRGLSSYNEQFF.

CDR3 nucleotides: TGTGCCTGGAGTCCCCAACTAGCGGGAGGGAACTACGAGCAGTACTTC. This sequence encodes CAWSPQLAGGNYEQYF. This chain links TRBV30 with TRBJ2-7, with 13 bases that match TRBD2. CDR1 GTSNPN and CDR2 SVGIG come from the germline V gene (reference sequence). The CDR3 contains 16 residues. With V trimmed by 2 bases and J by 3 bases, 7 bases remained unmatched.

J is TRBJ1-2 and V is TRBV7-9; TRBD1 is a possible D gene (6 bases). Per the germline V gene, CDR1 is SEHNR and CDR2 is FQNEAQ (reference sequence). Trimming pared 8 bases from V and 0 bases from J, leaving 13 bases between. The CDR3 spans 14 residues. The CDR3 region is CASGTGRTNYGYTF. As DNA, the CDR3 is TGTGCCAGCGGAACAGGGAGAACTAACTATGGCTACACCTTC. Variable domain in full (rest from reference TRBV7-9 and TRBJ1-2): DTGVSQNPRHKITKRGQNVTFRCDPISEHNRLYWYRQTLGQGPEFLTYFQNEAQLEKSRLLSDRFSAERPKGSFSTLEIQRTEQGDSAMYLCASGTGRTNYGYTFGSGTRLTVV.

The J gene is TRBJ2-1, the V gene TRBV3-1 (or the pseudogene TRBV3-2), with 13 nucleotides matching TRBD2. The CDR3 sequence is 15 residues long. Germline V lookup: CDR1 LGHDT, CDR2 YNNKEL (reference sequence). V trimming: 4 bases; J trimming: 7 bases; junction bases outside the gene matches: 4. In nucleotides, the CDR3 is TGTGCCAGCAGCCCCGGACTAGCGGGGGTAAATGAGCAGTTCTTC. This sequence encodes CASSPGLAGVNEQFF.

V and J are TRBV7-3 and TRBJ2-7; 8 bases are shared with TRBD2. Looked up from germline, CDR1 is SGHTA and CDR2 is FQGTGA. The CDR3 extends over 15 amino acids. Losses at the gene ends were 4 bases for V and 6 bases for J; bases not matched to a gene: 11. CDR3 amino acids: CASSSLAGPNFEQYF. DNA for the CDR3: TGTGCCAGCAGCTCCTTAGCGGGACCTAATTTCGAGCAGTACTTC.

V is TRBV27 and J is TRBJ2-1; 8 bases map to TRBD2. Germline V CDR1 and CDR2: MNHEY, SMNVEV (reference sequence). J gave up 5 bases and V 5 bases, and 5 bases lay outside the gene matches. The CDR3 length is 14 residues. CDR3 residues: CASSLSGRDNEQFF. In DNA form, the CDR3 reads TGTGCCAGCAGTCTAAGCGGGAGAGACAATGAGCAGTTCTTC.

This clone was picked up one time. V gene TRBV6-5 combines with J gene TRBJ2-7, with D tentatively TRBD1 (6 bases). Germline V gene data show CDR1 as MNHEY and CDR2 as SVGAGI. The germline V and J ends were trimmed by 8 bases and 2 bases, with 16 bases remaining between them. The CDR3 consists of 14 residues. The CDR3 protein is CASRRDRSPYEQYF. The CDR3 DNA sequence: TGTGCCAGCCGGCGCGACAGGAGCCCCTACGAGCAGTACTTC.

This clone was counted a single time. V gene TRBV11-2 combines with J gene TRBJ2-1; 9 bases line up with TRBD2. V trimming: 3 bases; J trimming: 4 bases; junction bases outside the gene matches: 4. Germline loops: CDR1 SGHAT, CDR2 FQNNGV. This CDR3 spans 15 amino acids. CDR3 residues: CASSFSLAGYNEQFF. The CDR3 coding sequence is TGTGCCAGCAGCTTTTCACTAGCGGGTTACAATGAGCAGTTCTTC.

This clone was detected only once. The CDR3 bases are TGTGCCATCAGTGAGTCGATTACAGGGGTCTACGAGCAGTACTTC. It translates to CAISESITGVYEQYF. The chain has TRBV10-3 and TRBJ2-7; 7 bases match TRBD1. V shed 0 bases and J 3 bases; nucleotides not matched to a gene: 5. This CDR3 has 15 amino acids. Per germline, CDR1 ENHRY and CDR2 SYGVKD.